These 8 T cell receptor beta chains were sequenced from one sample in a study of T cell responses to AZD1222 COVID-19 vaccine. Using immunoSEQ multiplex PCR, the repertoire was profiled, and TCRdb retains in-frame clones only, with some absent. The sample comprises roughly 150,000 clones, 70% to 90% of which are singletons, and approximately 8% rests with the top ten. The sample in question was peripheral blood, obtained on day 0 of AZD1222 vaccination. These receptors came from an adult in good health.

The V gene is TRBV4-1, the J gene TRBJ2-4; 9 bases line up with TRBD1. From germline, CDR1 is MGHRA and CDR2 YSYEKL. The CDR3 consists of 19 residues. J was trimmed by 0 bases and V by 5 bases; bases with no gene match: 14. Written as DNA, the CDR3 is TGCGCCAGCAGCTTCCAGGACAGGGGCCCTAAGCTAGCCAAAAACATTCAGTACTTC. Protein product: CASSFQDRGPKLAKNIQYF.

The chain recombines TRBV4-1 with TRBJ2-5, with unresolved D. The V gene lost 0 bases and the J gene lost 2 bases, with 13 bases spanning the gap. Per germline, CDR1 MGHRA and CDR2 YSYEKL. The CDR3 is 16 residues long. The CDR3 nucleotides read TGCGCCAGCAGCCAAGACTTCTTTTTGGGGCAAGAGACCCAGTACTTC. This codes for CASSQDFFLGQETQYF.

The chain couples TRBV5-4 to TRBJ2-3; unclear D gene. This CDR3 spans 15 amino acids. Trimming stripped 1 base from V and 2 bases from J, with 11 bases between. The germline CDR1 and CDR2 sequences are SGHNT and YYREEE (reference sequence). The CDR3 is CASSLYTIITDTQYF. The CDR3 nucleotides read TGTGCCAGCAGCTTGTATACGATAATCACAGATACGCAGTATTTT.

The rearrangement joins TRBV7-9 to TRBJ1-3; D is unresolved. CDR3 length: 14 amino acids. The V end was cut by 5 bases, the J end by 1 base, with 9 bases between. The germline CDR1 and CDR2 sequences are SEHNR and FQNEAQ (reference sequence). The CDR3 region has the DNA TGTGCCAGCAGCCCCCGGGGATCTGGAAACACCATATATTTT. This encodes CASSPRGSGNTIYF.

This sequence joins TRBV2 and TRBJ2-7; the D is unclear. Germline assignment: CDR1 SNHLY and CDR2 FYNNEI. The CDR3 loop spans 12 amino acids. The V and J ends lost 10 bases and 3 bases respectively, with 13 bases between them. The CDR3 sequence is CATRLVGYEQYF. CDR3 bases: TGTGCCACCCGGTTGGTGGGCTACGAGCAGTACTTC. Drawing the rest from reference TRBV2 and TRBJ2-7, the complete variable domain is EPEVTQTPSHQVTQMGQEVILRCVPISNHLYFYWYRQILGQKVEFLVSFYNNEISEKSEIFDDQFSVERPDGSNFTLKIRSTKLEDSAMYFCATRLVGYEQYFGPGTRLTVT.

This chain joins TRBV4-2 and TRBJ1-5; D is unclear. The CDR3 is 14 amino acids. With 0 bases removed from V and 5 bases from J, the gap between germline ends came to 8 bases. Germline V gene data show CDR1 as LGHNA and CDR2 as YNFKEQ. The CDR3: CASSQDSGDQPQHF. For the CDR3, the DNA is TGTGCCAGCAGCCAAGATTCCGGAGATCAGCCCCAGCATTTT.

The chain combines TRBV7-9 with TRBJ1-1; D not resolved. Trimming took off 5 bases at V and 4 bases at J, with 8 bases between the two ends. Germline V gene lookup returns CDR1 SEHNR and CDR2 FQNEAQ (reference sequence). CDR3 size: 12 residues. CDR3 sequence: CASSPKGTEAFF. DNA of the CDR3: TGTGCCAGCAGCCCCAAGGGCACTGAAGCTTTCTTT.

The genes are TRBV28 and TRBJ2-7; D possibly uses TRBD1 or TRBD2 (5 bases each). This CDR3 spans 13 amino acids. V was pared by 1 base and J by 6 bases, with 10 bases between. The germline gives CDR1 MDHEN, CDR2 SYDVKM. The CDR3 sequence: CASSLSGTAEQYF. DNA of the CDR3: TGTGCCAGCAGTTTATCCGGGACGGCCGAGCAGTACTTC.